Below are 23 T cell receptor beta chains sequenced from a single sample in a study of blood T cells in healthy people across ages. Then a second PCR, running about 6 to 11 cycles, was carried out with a sample-barcoded 5' primer and a J-beta primer mix. TCRdb ran MiXCR on the 5' RACE reads and lists one entry per CDR3 protein. The sample carries about a million distinct CDR3 sequences, roughly two fifths recorded once. Sequencing used blood. Receptors originate from a man in his late teens or twenties in good health.

Worth noting for this clonotype: A read error may produce the germline difference seen at one junction end. This chain links TRBV12-5 with TRBJ2-1; TRBD2 matches 9 bases. CDR1 and CDR2 (germline): LGHNT, FRNRAP. CDR3 length equals 17 residues. CDR3 loop: CASGLALGRGGKNERFF. CDR3 coding DNA: TGTGCTAGTGGTTTGGCCCTCGGGCGGGGGGGCAAGAATGAGCGGTTCTTC.

The table lists this clonotype with a few counts. The chain uses TRBV29-1 and TRBJ2-3, with a possible D match to TRBD2 (6 bases). Germline V gene data show CDR1 as SQVTM and CDR2 as ANQGSEA. The CDR3 runs 12 residues. Trimming stripped 5 bases from V and 8 bases from J, with 14 bases between. In DNA, the CDR3 is TGCAGCGTTTCCGGGACTTACCTTACGCAGTATTTT. Amino acids: CSVSGTYLTQYF.

This clonotype was picked up many times. The rearrangement joins TRBV14 to TRBJ1-4, with D unresolved. CDR1 SGHDN and CDR2 FVKESK come from the germline V gene. The CDR3 contains 13 residues. V was trimmed by 2 bases and J by 5 bases, leaving 6 bases between them. CDR3 loop: CASSQSINEKLFF. The CDR3 DNA reads as TGTGCCAGCAGCCAATCTATAAATGAAAAACTGTTTTTT.

The V and J genes are TRBV2 and TRBJ2-7; TRBD2 matches 10 bases. The CDR3 spans 14 residues. The V segment lost 5 bases and the J segment 7 bases; nucleotides outside the gene matches: 8. CDR1 SNHLY and CDR2 FYNNEI come from the germline V gene. CDR3 sequence (DNA): TGTGCCAGCAGTTTGCCTAGCGGGGGAAATGAGCAGTACTTC. Translating it yields CASSLPSGGNEQYF.

The rearrangement joins TRBV20-1 to TRBJ1-2; the D is unclear. The CDR3 totals 16 residues. The V and J ends lost 0 bases and 2 bases respectively, with 16 bases between them. Per the germline V gene, CDR1 is DFQATT and CDR2 is SNEGSKA (reference sequence). CDR3 protein: CSAREIELGINYGYTF. The CDR3 DNA sequence: TGCAGTGCTAGAGAAATCGAACTCGGGATCAACTATGGCTACACCTTC.

This clonotype was detected a few times. J is TRBJ1-6 and V is TRBV7-2, with D perhaps TRBD1 (5 bases). Trimming pared 8 bases from V and 9 bases from J, leaving 14 bases between. Germline V gives CDR1 SGHTA, CDR2 FQGNSA. The CDR3 totals 13 residues. The CDR3 bases are TGTGCCAGCGGCGGGCAGGGTCCTTCACCCCTCCACTTT. This gives the protein CASGGQGPSPLHF. The whole variable domain, filled in from reference TRBV7-2 and TRBJ1-6, reads GAGVSQSPSNKVTEKGKDVELRCDPISGHTALYWYRQSLGQGLEFLIYFQGNSAPDKSGLPSDRFSAERTGGSVSTLTIQRTQQEDSAVYLCASGGQGPSPLHFGNGTRLTVT.

This chain joins TRBV27 and TRBJ1-5; D call uncertain. The V gene lost 0 bases and the J gene lost 4 bases, with 10 bases spanning the gap. The CDR3 contains 15 residues. Germline CDR1 and CDR2: MNHEY and SMNVEV (reference sequence). The CDR3 loop is CASSLSWQLNQPQHF. The CDR3 DNA reads TGTGCCAGCAGTTTATCGTGGCAGCTTAATCAGCCCCAGCATTTT.

On this clonotype itself: At one boundary the junction diverges from the germline segment, which might be a read error. The chain couples TRBV9 to TRBJ2-3; 11 bases match TRBD2. The CDR3 length is 17 residues. Germline CDR1 is SGDLS and CDR2 is YYNGEE. The CDR3 is CAGSVFGTSGPTDTQYF. CDR3 in DNA: TGTGCCGGCAGCGTATTTGGGACTAGCGGACCCACAGATACGCAGTATTTT.

V usage is TRBV4-1 and J usage is TRBJ2-7; D gene unclear. V was pared by 1 base and J by 7 bases, with 14 bases between. Germline V CDR1 and CDR2: MGHRA, YSYEKL. The CDR3 has 14 amino acids. In DNA form, the CDR3 reads TGCGCCAGCAGCCAAGTTACGCCCTACAATGAGCAGTACTTC. It yields the protein CASSQVTPYNEQYF.

Of note for this clonotype: The junction departs from the called germline gene at one end, perhaps through a read error. The V and J genes are TRBV29-1 and TRBJ1-1; D unresolved. CDR1 and CDR2 from the germline V gene are SQVTM and ANQGSEA. This CDR3 has 14 amino acids. In DNA, the CDR3 is TGTAGCGTTGTAGCGCCCCTCGTGGCCACTGAAGCTTTCTTT. Protein: CSVVAPLVATEAFF.

As concerns this clonotype: The junction shows a germline mismatch at one end, possibly a read error. The chain combines TRBV4-2 with TRBJ2-7, with D possibly being TRBD1 (6 bases). The germline V gene encodes CDR1 LGHNA and CDR2 YNFKEQ. The CDR3 contains 15 residues. CDR3 in DNA: TGTGCCAGCAGCCAAGATCAGGGGCCTCTCTACAAGCAGTACTTC. This translates into CASSQDQGPLYKQYF.

This clonotype was recorded at least ten times. The chain links TRBV12-3 or TRBV12-4 to TRBJ1-1, with D uncertain. With 3 bases removed from V and 3 bases from J, the gap between germline ends came to 11 bases. This CDR3 spans 14 amino acids. The CDR3 region has the DNA TGTGCCAGCAGTTTGGGGAATTCGGACACTGAAGCTTTCTTT. This codes for CASSLGNSDTEAFF.

This clonotype was seen repeatedly, ten times or more. This sequence joins TRBV20-1 and TRBJ2-7; D is unclear. The end of the DNA aligns better with TRBJ2-5, so the J call may be wrong. Germline V gene lookup returns CDR1 DFQATT and CDR2 SNEGSKA (reference sequence). The CDR3 has 13 amino acids. The CDR3 sequence is CSSSLTGWETQYF. The DNA of the CDR3 is TGCAGTTCCTCCCTGACTGGGTGGGAGACCCAGTACTTC.

The J gene is TRBJ2-3, the V gene TRBV5-6; 7 bases agree with TRBD1. Trimming removed 6 bases from V and 6 bases from J; junction bases left unmatched: 10. Looked up from germline, CDR1 is SGHDT and CDR2 is YYEEEE. The CDR3 spans 14 residues. The CDR3 here is CASISGQWMDTQYF. The CDR3 nucleotides read TGTGCCAGCATCTCGGGACAGTGGATGGATACGCAGTATTTT.

V usage is TRBV27 and J usage is TRBJ2-3, with a possible D match to TRBD2 (5 bases). Trimming stripped 7 bases from V and 1 base from J, with 9 bases between. Germline-derived CDR1 and CDR2 are MNHEY and SMNVEV (reference sequence). CDR3 length: 13 residues. CDR3 nucleotide sequence: TGTGCCAGCATGAGGGCTGGCACAGATACGCAGTATTTT. Its protein product is CASMRAGTDTQYF.

This clonotype was counted a few times. This sequence joins TRBV6-2 or TRBV6-3 and TRBJ2-7; 8 positions match TRBD1. The CDR3 sequence is 13 residues long. J was trimmed by 9 bases and V by 4 bases; bases with no gene match: 8. From germline, CDR1 is MNHEY and CDR2 SVGEGT. The CDR3 spells CASSSGQGGTQYF. CDR3 bases: TGTGCCAGCAGTTCCGGACAGGGTGGAACGCAGTACTTC.

This clonotype turned up a few times. This rearrangement joins TRBV11-2 to TRBJ2-1, with D possibly being TRBD2 (6 bases). This CDR3 is built from 15 residues. V lost 6 bases, J lost 3 bases, and 15 bases lay in between. Germline CDR1 SGHAT, CDR2 FQNNGV. The CDR3 loop is CASRNTRDGYNEQFF. The CDR3, as DNA: TGTGCCAGCAGGAACACGCGGGACGGCTACAATGAGCAGTTCTTC.

Notes on this clonotype: An end of the junction differs from the germline gene, which may be a read error. The chain has TRBV28 and TRBJ1-2, with D uncertain. This CDR3 contains 14 residues. Germline lookup yields CDR1 MDHEN and CDR2 SYDVKM. CDR3 DNA: TGTGCCAGCAGTTTAGTTGAAGGACCCTATGGTTACACCTTC. This sequence encodes CASSLVEGPYGYTF.

The V call is TRBV6-5, the J call TRBJ2-7; 8 bases align to TRBD1. The germline V gene encodes CDR1 MNHEY and CDR2 SVGAGI. There are 15 residues in the CDR3. J was trimmed by 3 bases and V by 2 bases; bases with no gene match: 6. The CDR3 DNA reads TGTGCCAGCAGTTACGGACAGGGCCGCTACTACGAGCAGTACTTC. Its translation is CASSYGQGRYYEQYF.

This clonotype was seen only a few times. The chain links TRBV12-3 or TRBV12-4 to TRBJ1-5, with 7 bases aligning to TRBD1. V lost 8 bases to trimming and J lost 7 bases; unmatched junction nucleotides: 5. The CDR3 extends over 12 amino acids. The CDR3 region has the DNA TGTGCCAGCCGACAGGGACGACAGCCCCAGCATTTT. It yields the protein CASRQGRQPQHF.

This chain links TRBV25-1 with TRBJ1-1; 10 nucleotides line up with TRBD1. J gave up 1 base and V 6 bases, and 20 bases lay outside the gene matches. Per the germline V gene, CDR1 is MGHDK and CDR2 is SYGVNS. The CDR3 is 20 amino acids. The CDR3 DNA follows: TGTGCCAGCAGGAGGTTAGATGGGACAGGGGCGAATAGGGAGAACACTGAAGCTTTCTTT. As protein: CASRRLDGTGANRENTEAFF.

V is TRBV3-1 and J is TRBJ2-5; 12 nucleotides agree with TRBD2. The ends lost 0 bases at V and 2 bases at J; junction bases unmatched: 10. The CDR3 is 19 amino acids. CDR1 is LGHDT, CDR2 YNNKEL, per germline (reference sequence). CDR3 amino acids: CASSQDTLAGGFLQETQYF. CDR3 DNA sequence: TGTGCCAGCAGCCAAGATACCCTAGCGGGGGGGTTTCTTCAAGAGACCCAGTACTTC.

CDR3 amino acids: CASSPLRGNNEQFF. In nucleotides, the CDR3 is TGTGCCAGCAGCCCCCTACGCGGCAATAATGAGCAGTTCTTC. The chain employs TRBV12-3 or TRBV12-4 and TRBJ2-1, with D hard to call. The CDR3 runs to 14 residues. The V and J ends lost 6 bases and 7 bases respectively, with 16 bases between them.